The source of this TCR beta chain is a study of shared T cell receptors in the human thymus (dated by TCRdb to the early 2020s). In terms of the full investigation: The study investigated the way shared, self-reactive T-cell receptor alpha chains are produced in the human thymus.

CDR1 MNHEY and CDR2 SMNVEV are derived from the germline V gene (reference sequence). V lost 5 bases and J lost 4 bases; the stretch between them is 21 bases long. Counted from cysteine to phenylalanine, this CDR3 has 16 amino acids. The entry retains the CDR3 DNA only, 48 bases that are in frame from base 1. The library was prepared using the immunoSEQ multiplex PCR assay. Here the immuneACCESS table is served through TCRdb, limited to in-frame sequences with V and J called. Missing clones are a known gap in these copies; in checked studies unresolved V genes cover under half, and the rest lacks a known reason. In this sample the table shows roughly 500,000 clones, approximately 78% of which occur a single time. The ten largest clones represent more than 0.01% of the sample. Regarding this clone: Its antigen is unknown. The sample holds no much larger clone one base away, and base qualities are not on file.

The data also belong to a second study, concerning human thymus T cells. As that second study puts it: The donors were immunologically healthy infants in Finland who had open corrective cardiac surgery for congenital heart defects. Thymus tissue was collected as surgical resects that were removed during corrective cardiac surgery. Both the thymic and the peripheral blood repertoires appeared to show biased V and J gene segment usage. The related research found that thymic TCR repertoires overlapped highly between unrelated individuals. The study characterized TCR alpha and beta repertoires from fewer than 10 infant thymus samples and a few related peripheral blood samples. The cohort included over five male and two female infants, with donor ages spanning 7 to 244 days. Thymocytes were mechanically released from the tissue and were stored as pellets of 10-30 million cells at -70 degrees C. A QIAsymphony instrument was used to extract genomic DNA from frozen cell pellets. Using the immunoSEQ multiplex PCR assay, the TCRB and TCRAD loci were amplified from a standardized quantity of quality-controlled genomic DNA. Amplicons spanned the V(D)J region at a length sufficient to cover the CDR3 and identify V and J genes. Through the commercial immunoSEQ service, the amplicons were sequenced on an Illumina platform. Primer bias and sequencing errors were corrected as previously described, and TCRAD and TCRB were defined on the basis of the IMGT database. Analysis of the repertoires was done with immunoSEQ Analyzer 3.0 and VDJTools and included basic statistics, V/J segment usage, diversity estimates, rarefaction and pairwise overlap. Diversity was estimated with Chao1, ChaoE, Efron-Thisted, Shannon and inverse Simpson indices, and also on datasets down-sampled to the smallest sample. Repertoire overlap was determined by strict matching of CDR3 nucleotide sequence, V gene and J gene, and Jaccard-based multidimensional scaling clustering was applied. On average, thymus samples gave around 880,000 unique TCRB clonotypes, whereas blood samples gave roughly 80,000.

The sequenced sample consisted of thymocytes. The receptor chain draws on TRBV27 and TRBJ2-7; the D gene is possibly TRBD2, with 5 bases matching. The sequence came from a boy under three years old with a congenital heart defect. Donor details come from another sample of the same person, matched by shared clones. The nucleotide sequence is given as TGTGCCAGCAGTGGGTCTTGGACTCCGCCTTATTACGAGCAGTACTTC. Translated, this is CASSGSWTPPYYEQYF.